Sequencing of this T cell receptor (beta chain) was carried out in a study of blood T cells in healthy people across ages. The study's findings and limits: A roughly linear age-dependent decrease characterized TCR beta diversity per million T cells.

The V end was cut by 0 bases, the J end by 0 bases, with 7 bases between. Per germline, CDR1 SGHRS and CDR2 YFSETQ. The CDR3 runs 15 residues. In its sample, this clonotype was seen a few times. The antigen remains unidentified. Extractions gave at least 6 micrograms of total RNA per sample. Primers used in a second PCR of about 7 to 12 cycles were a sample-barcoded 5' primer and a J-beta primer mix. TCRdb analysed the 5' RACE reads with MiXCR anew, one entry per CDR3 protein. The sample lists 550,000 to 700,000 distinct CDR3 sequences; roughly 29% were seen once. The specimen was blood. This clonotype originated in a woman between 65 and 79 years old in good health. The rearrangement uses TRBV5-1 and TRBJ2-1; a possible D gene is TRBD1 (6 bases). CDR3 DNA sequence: TGCGCCAGCAGCTTGGAACAGGGCTCCTACAATGAGCAGTTCTTC. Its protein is CASSLEQGSYNEQFF.